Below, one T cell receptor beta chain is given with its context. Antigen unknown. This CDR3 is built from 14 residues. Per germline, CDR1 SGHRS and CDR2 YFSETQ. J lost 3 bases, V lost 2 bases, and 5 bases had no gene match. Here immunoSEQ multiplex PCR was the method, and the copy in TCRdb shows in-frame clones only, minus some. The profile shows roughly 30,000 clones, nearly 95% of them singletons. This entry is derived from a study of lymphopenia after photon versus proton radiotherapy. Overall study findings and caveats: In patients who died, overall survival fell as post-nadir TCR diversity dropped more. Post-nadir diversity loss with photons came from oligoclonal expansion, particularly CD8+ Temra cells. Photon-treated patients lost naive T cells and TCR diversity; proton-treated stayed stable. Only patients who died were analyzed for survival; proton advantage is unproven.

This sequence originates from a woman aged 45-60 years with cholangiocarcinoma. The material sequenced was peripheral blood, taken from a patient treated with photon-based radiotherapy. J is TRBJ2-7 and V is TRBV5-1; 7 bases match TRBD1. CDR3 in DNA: TGCGCCAGCAGCTTACAAAGGGGGCTCTACGAGCAGTACTTC. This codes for CASSLQRGLYEQYF.